These T cell receptor beta chains were read from a single sample in a study of blood T cell repertoires in COVID-19. TCRdb's copy holds only in-frame clones and misses some; the assay was immunoSEQ multiplex PCR. This table has some 210,000 clones, more than 75% appearing once. Material: peripheral blood. Source of these receptors: a woman aged 40 to 55 with acute or convalescent COVID-19. Each CDR3 is given with its conserved first and last residue. Fields, in order: J gene, V gene, clone size, CDR3 length, D gene, CDR3 DNA, CDR3 protein. The D gene is left open where the match is weak. The size field is filled for only some rows; it gives once, few, many or a size class.

j_gene: TRBJ2-6
v_gene: TRBV5-6
abundance: -
len: 18
d_gene: -
CDR3nt: TGTGCCAGCAGCTTGGGCCGGACTGCTTTATCCGGGGCCAACGTCCTGACTTTC
CDR3aa: CASSLGRTALSGANVLTF

j_gene: TRBJ1-4
v_gene: TRBV30
abundance: -
len: 14
d_gene: -
CDR3nt: TGTGCCTGGAGTGACAGAAAGGGGTGGGAAAAACTGTTTTTT
CDR3aa: CAWSDRKGWEKLFF

j_gene: TRBJ2-7
v_gene: TRBV2
abundance: -
len: 15
d_gene: -
CDR3nt: TGTGCCAGCAGTGAAAGCCGCGGGACCTCCTACGAGCAGTACTTC
CDR3aa: CASSESRGTSYEQYF

j_gene: TRBJ2-1
v_gene: TRBV10-2
abundance: -
len: 15
d_gene: TRBD2
CDR3nt: TGCGCCAGCAGTTTAAGCGGGGTTTCCTACAATGAGCAGTTCTTC
CDR3aa: CASSLSGVSYNEQFF

j_gene: TRBJ1-2
v_gene: TRBV6-2/TRBV6-3
abundance: -
len: 13
d_gene: -
CDR3nt: TGTGCCAGCAGTTTCCAACCGACAGCTGGCTACACCTTC
CDR3aa: CASSFQPTAGYTF

j_gene: TRBJ2-3
v_gene: TRBV7-9
abundance: few
len: 14
d_gene: -
CDR3nt: TGTGCCATTGCGACTGACTCCCTAATAAATACGCAGTATTTT
CDR3aa: CAIATDSLINTQYF

j_gene: TRBJ1-3
v_gene: TRBV30
abundance: -
len: 15
d_gene: -
CDR3nt: TGTGCCTGGAGTTCAGGAGGGGCCTCTGGAAACACCATATATTTT
CDR3aa: CAWSSGGASGNTIYF

j_gene: TRBJ2-6
v_gene: TRBV7-9
abundance: -
len: 18
d_gene: TRBD1
CDR3nt: TGTGCCAGCAGCTTATATGGACAGGGGGAACCTGGGGCCAACGTCCTGACTTTC
CDR3aa: CASSLYGQGEPGANVLTF

j_gene: TRBJ2-1
v_gene: TRBV4-1
abundance: -
len: 19
d_gene: TRBD2
CDR3nt: TGCGCCAGCAGCCAAGTACTAGCGGGAGGGTCAAGCTCCTACAATGAGCAGTTCTTC
CDR3aa: CASSQVLAGGSSSYNEQFF

j_gene: TRBJ2-3
v_gene: TRBV4-1
abundance: -
len: 15
d_gene: -
CDR3nt: TGCGCCAGCAGCCAAGAGGGCCTTATCACAGATACGCAGTATTTT
CDR3aa: CASSQEGLITDTQYF

j_gene: TRBJ2-7
v_gene: TRBV27
abundance: -
len: 15
d_gene: TRBD2
CDR3nt: TGTGCCAGCAGTACCCTTGCCGGGACTAGTAACGAGCAGTACTTC
CDR3aa: CASSTLAGTSNEQYF

j_gene: TRBJ2-3
v_gene: TRBV15
abundance: -
len: 16
d_gene: TRBD2
CDR3nt: TGTGCCACCAGCAGAGTACCGGGAGGAACGGGGGGTACGCAGTATTTT
CDR3aa: CATSRVPGGTGGTQYF

j_gene: TRBJ2-1
v_gene: TRBV5-4
abundance: -
len: 15
d_gene: TRBD2
CDR3nt: TGTGCCAGCAGCTGGGGACTAGCGGGAGGAGATGAGCAGTTCTTC
CDR3aa: CASSWGLAGGDEQFF

j_gene: TRBJ2-3
v_gene: TRBV27
abundance: -
len: 15
d_gene: TRBD2
CDR3nt: TGTGCCAGCAGATATGGACTAGCGGGGAGTGATACGCAGTATTTT
CDR3aa: CASRYGLAGSDTQYF

j_gene: TRBJ1-1
v_gene: TRBV6-5
abundance: -
len: 13
d_gene: -
CDR3nt: TGTGCCAGCAGGAGACAGGATTACACTGAAGCTTTCTTT
CDR3aa: CASRRQDYTEAFF

j_gene: TRBJ2-3
v_gene: TRBV6-6
abundance: few
len: 14
d_gene: TRBD2
CDR3nt: TGTGCCAGCGGAATAGCGGGGGCCACAGATACGCAGTATTTT
CDR3aa: CASGIAGATDTQYF

j_gene: TRBJ1-2
v_gene: TRBV6-2/TRBV6-3
abundance: -
len: 16
d_gene: -
CDR3nt: TGTGCCAGCAGTTATCTTCCCACGGATCTCGCGGATGGCTACACCTTC
CDR3aa: CASSYLPTDLADGYTF

j_gene: TRBJ1-3
v_gene: TRBV19
abundance: -
len: 16
d_gene: TRBD1
CDR3nt: TGTGCCAGTAGTCCACTCAGGGGGCGAAGTGGAAACACCATATATTTT
CDR3aa: CASSPLRGRSGNTIYF

j_gene: TRBJ2-3
v_gene: TRBV11-3
abundance: -
len: 16
d_gene: TRBD2
CDR3nt: TGTGCCAGCAGCCGGGGACTAGCGGGGGGCACAGATACGCAGTATTTT
CDR3aa: CASSRGLAGGTDTQYF

j_gene: TRBJ2-6
v_gene: TRBV27
abundance: -
len: 17
d_gene: -
CDR3nt: TGTGCCAGCAGTTCGGGACTCTCCCCGTCTGGGGCCAACGTCCTGACTTTC
CDR3aa: CASSSGLSPSGANVLTF

j_gene: TRBJ2-1
v_gene: TRBV24-1
abundance: -
len: 11
d_gene: -
CDR3nt: TGTGCCACCAGTGATTCAAATGAGCAGTTCTTC
CDR3aa: CATSDSNEQFF

j_gene: TRBJ1-4
v_gene: TRBV4-1
abundance: once
len: 17
d_gene: TRBD1
CDR3nt: TGCGCCAGCAGCCAGACCCCAGGGGGCGATTGGGGTGAAAAACTGTTTTTT
CDR3aa: CASSQTPGGDWGEKLFF

j_gene: TRBJ1-6
v_gene: TRBV19
abundance: once
len: 15
d_gene: TRBD1
CDR3nt: TGTGCCAGTAGTCCTACAGGGGCCTATAATTCACCCCTCCACTTT
CDR3aa: CASSPTGAYNSPLHF

j_gene: TRBJ1-5
v_gene: TRBV2
abundance: few
len: 13
d_gene: -
CDR3nt: TGTGCCAGCAGTGAAAACGGGGATCAGCCCCAGCATTTT
CDR3aa: CASSENGDQPQHF

j_gene: TRBJ1-1
v_gene: TRBV2
abundance: -
len: 14
d_gene: TRBD1
CDR3nt: TGTGCCAGCAGAGACAGGGGGCGTGGCACTGAAGCTTTCTTT
CDR3aa: CASRDRGRGTEAFF

j_gene: TRBJ2-7
v_gene: TRBV5-8
abundance: -
len: 17
d_gene: TRBD2
CDR3nt: TGTGCCAGCAGCTTTGGACTAGCGGGGGGCCGCGGCTACGAGCAGTACTTC
CDR3aa: CASSFGLAGGRGYEQYF

j_gene: TRBJ2-1
v_gene: TRBV27
abundance: -
len: 15
d_gene: -
CDR3nt: TGTGCCAGCAGTTTGGGGCGGGATGGTGTTATTGAGCAGTTCTTC
CDR3aa: CASSLGRDGVIEQFF

j_gene: TRBJ2-2
v_gene: TRBV7-3
abundance: -
len: 16
d_gene: TRBD1
CDR3nt: TGTGCCAGCAGCTTACGGGACAGGGGTCTGACTGGGGAGCTGTTTTTT
CDR3aa: CASSLRDRGLTGELFF